This T cell receptor (beta chain) was observed in a study of blood T cell repertoires in COVID-19. This clone was seen only a few times. The CDR3 contains 16 residues. Germline V CDR1 and CDR2: LNHDA, SQIVND (reference sequence). The V gene end was trimmed by 5 bases and the J gene end by 0 bases; junction bases not matched to a gene: 6. Clones were read by immunoSEQ multiplex PCR, and TCRdb kept only the in-frame ones, dropping some. The table shows 320,000 or so clones, with 80% to 90% occurring only once. This clonotype was obtained from a man aged 25-40 years who had recovered from COVID-19. The source material was PBMCs or T cells enriched from blood (not recorded which). The V gene is TRBV19, the J gene TRBJ2-1, with 8 bases lining up with TRBD2. As DNA, the CDR3 is TGTGCCAGTAGTGGAGCGGGGGCTCACTCCTACAATGAGCAGTTCTTC. Encoded protein: CASSGAGAHSYNEQFF.